Below, 10 T cell receptor beta chains from the same sample are listed, as sequenced in a study of sequential checkpoint blockade in melanoma. The table came from immunoSEQ multiplex PCR; TCRdb's copy has only in-frame clones and leaves some out. Of 32,000 or so clones listed, roughly 84% are singletons. Treatment here: randomized to nivolumab then ipilimumab (arm A) or the reverse (arm B). The specimen was CD8+ T cells sorted from blood (inferred from file names), collected from a patient given nivolumab and ipilimumab in sequence. The receptors come from a human donor with melanoma.

The chain employs TRBV5-1 and TRBJ1-2; D unclear. Trimming cost V 4 bases and J 6 bases, with 19 bases left between them. The CDR3 runs 15 residues. The germline V gene encodes CDR1 SGHRS and CDR2 YFSETQ. CDR3 DNA: TGCGCCAGCAGCGCCGTGTTCCGGCCGCGGAATGGCTACACCTTC. This translates into CASSAVFRPRNGYTF.

Only one count was recorded for this clone. The sample carries other DNA sequences with the same CDR3. J is TRBJ2-5 and V is TRBV2; D perhaps matches TRBD2 (6 bases). The J call may be wrong; the DNA end is better matched by TRBJ2-7. Looked up from germline, CDR1 is SNHLY and CDR2 is FYNNEI. CDR3 size: 15 residues. This chain's CDR3 is CASSETLAATYEQYF. The CDR3 nucleotides read TGTGCCAGCAGTGAAACTTTAGCGGCCACCTACGAGCAGTACTTC.

V gene TRBV15 combines with J gene TRBJ2-7; TRBD2 matches at 9 bases. The CDR3 is made up of 15 amino acids. Germline V gene data show CDR1 as LNHNV and CDR2 as YYDKDF (reference sequence). The V segment lost 5 bases and the J segment 6 bases; nucleotides outside the gene matches: 11. CDR3 DNA sequence: TGTGCCACCAGCCCAGGGGAGCGGGAGGTCGCCGAGCAGTACTTC. Translation: CATSPGEREVAEQYF.

V gene TRBV7-9 combines with J gene TRBJ2-7; 10 bases are a match to TRBD1. J gave up 3 bases and V 5 bases, and 4 bases lay outside the gene matches. CDR3 length equals 14 residues. Per germline, CDR1 SEHNR and CDR2 FQNEAQ (reference sequence). The DNA for the CDR3 is TGTGCCAGCAGCGCCCGGACAGGGGGCTACGAGCAGTACTTC. Residues: CASSARTGGYEQYF.

This clone was picked up a small number of times. The chain carries TRBV10-2 and TRBJ1-1; D may be TRBD1 (5 bases). CDR3 size: 15 residues. Trimming took off 4 bases at V and 0 bases at J, with 12 bases between the two ends. Germline assignment: CDR1 WSHSY and CDR2 SAAADI. The CDR3 spells CASSGGRGMNTEAFF. DNA for the CDR3: TGCGCCAGCAGTGGGGGACGGGGGATGAACACTGAAGCTTTCTTT.

The chain has TRBV6-1 and TRBJ2-7, with unresolved D. The ends were cut back, 8 bases at V and 4 bases at J, with 18 bases in the middle. This CDR3 region has 14 residues. Germline V gene data show CDR1 as MNHNS and CDR2 as SASEGT. The CDR3: CASQSLRGRYEQYF. CDR3 nucleotide sequence: TGTGCCAGCCAGAGCTTGAGAGGCCGGTACGAGCAGTACTTC.

This clone was observed once. The CDR3 bases are TGTGCCAGTAAGGGCAGGGAAGGTTTTGGCAATCAGCCCCAGCATTTT. Translating gives CASKGREGFGNQPQHF. This sequence joins TRBV19 and TRBJ1-5, with D perhaps TRBD1 (5 bases). The CDR3 length is 16 residues. The V gene's germline CDR1 is LNHDA and CDR2 SQIVND (reference sequence). V was cut by 7 bases and J by 2 bases, with 18 bases left in between.

The CDR3 reads CASSSTGNAGELFF. CDR3 DNA: TGTGCCAGCAGTTCTACGGGTAACGCCGGGGAGCTGTTTTTT. The chain couples TRBV27 to TRBJ2-2, with D unresolved. V lost 4 bases to trimming and J lost 6 bases, with 12 bases between them. Germline-derived CDR1 and CDR2 are MNHEY and SMNVEV (reference sequence). The CDR3 extends over 14 amino acids.

V and J are TRBV5-6 and TRBJ2-1, with 7 bases fitting TRBD1. In germline, CDR1 is SGHDT, CDR2 YYEEEE. After removal of 7 bases from V and 8 bases from J, the junction contained 12 bases not matched to a gene. The CDR3 length is 14 residues. The CDR3 protein is CASLRDRVRDEQFF. CDR3 sequence (DNA): TGTGCCAGCCTCCGAGACAGGGTGAGGGATGAGCAGTTCTTC.

This chain joins TRBV5-1 and TRBJ1-2, with TRBD1 identical over 9 bases. The CDR3 contains 13 residues. In germline, CDR1 is SGHRS, CDR2 YFSETQ. V dropped 3 bases and J dropped 8; count of bases not matched to a gene: 5. CDR3: CASSWTGEGGYTF. The DNA of the CDR3 is TGCGCCAGCAGCTGGACAGGGGAAGGCGGCTACACCTTC.